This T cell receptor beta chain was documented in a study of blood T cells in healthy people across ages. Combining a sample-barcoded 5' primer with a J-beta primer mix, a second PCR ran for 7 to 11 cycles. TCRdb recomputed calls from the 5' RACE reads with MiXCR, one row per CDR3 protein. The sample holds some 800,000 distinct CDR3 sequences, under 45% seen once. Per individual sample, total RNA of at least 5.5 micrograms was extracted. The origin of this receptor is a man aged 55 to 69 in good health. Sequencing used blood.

DNA of the CDR3: TGTGCCAGCAGTTACCCCCGGAATACGCAGTATTTT. Protein sequence: CASSYPRNTQYF. The genes are TRBV6-2 or TRBV6-3 and TRBJ2-3; unclear D gene. The CDR3 has 12 amino acids. Germline V gene sequence: CDR1 MNHEY, CDR2 SVGEGT. Trimming stripped 2 bases from V and 7 bases from J, with 7 bases between.